This TCR beta chain was obtained from a study of shared clonotypes between healthy human individuals. This clone appeared a single time. Germline lookup yields CDR1 SQVTM and CDR2 ANQGSEA. This CDR3 region has 11 residues. Investigators spread the genomic DNA of each subset evenly over several immunoSEQ plates. Clones were read by immunoSEQ multiplex PCR, and TCRdb kept only the in-frame ones, dropping some. The table shows millions of clones, with about 95% occurring only once. Sequenced input: naive CD4+ T cells sorted from blood. Subset here: CD45RA+ positively selected. The chain recombines TRBV29-1 with TRBJ1-1; unclear D gene. This sequence was found in a man between 18 and 35 years old in good health. This chain's CDR3 is CTSYKNTEAFF. The CDR3 nucleotides read TGCACCTCATACAAGAACACTGAAGCTTTCTTT.